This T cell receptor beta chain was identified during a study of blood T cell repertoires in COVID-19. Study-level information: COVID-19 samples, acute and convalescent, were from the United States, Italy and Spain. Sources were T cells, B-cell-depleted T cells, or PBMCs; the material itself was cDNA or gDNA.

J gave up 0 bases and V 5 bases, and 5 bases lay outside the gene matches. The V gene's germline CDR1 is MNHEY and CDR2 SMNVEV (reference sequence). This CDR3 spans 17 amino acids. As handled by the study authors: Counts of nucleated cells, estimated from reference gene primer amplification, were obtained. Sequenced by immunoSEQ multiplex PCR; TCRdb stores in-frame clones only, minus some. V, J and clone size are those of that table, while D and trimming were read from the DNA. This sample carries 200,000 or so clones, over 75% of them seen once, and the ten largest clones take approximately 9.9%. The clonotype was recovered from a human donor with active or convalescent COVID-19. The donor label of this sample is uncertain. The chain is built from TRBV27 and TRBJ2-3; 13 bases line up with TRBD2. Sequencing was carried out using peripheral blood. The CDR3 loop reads CASSLTSGGASTDTQYF. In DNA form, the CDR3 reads TGTGCCAGCAGTCTAACTAGCGGGGGGGCCAGCACAGATACGCAGTATTTT.